Listed here are 2 T cell receptor beta chains from one sample, sequenced in a study of blood T cells in healthy people across ages (dated by TCRdb to 2013 to 2016). Libraries were prepared through 5' RACE. These reads were obtained on an Illumina HiSeq 2500. A second PCR of roughly 7 to 11 cycles was performed with a sample-barcoded 5' primer and a J-beta primer mix. TCRdb trimmed the raw reads at Q25, called clones with MiXCR and kept productive beta chains. Entries that share a CDR3 protein sequence are merged under the most common genes and DNA. The sample profile shows fewer than 900,000 distinct CDR3 sequences; roughly two fifths of them were found once. The leading ten clones occupy 20% to 25% of the sample. The sample was blood. The source of these receptors is a woman aged 55-70 years in good health.

V gene TRBV7-2 combines with J gene TRBJ1-2; weak D call: TRBD1 (5 bases). This CDR3 contains 15 residues. CDR1 is SGHTA, CDR2 FQGNSA, per germline. V shed 4 bases and J shed 3 bases, with 15 bases lying between them. The CDR3 DNA follows: TGTGCCAGCAGCTCAGCCACGGGGCCTTACTATGGCTACACCTTC. As protein: CASSSATGPYYGYTF.

Concerning this clonotype: At one end, the junction sequence differs from germline, possibly due to a read error. The V gene is TRBV11-1, the J gene TRBJ2-1; no clear D gene. The CDR3 covers 17 residues. CDR1 is SGHAT, CDR2 FQDESV, per germline (reference sequence). CDR3 region: CASSSYETQVGYSEQFF. The CDR3, as DNA: TGTGCCAGCAGCTCTTACGAAACACAAGTCGGCTACAGTGAGCAGTTCTTC.